This T cell receptor beta chain was identified during a study of T cell changes during pregnancy in multiple sclerosis. The protocol was immunoSEQ multiplex PCR, while the TCRdb copy is restricted to in-frame clones and leaves out a portion. This table holds 15,000 to 20,000 clones, 85% to 90% found once. The clonotype originates from a female donor with multiple sclerosis, enrolled in a pregnancy study. The sample was CD8+ T cells from peripheral blood mononuclear cells, taken after pregnancy.

The CDR3, as DNA: TGTGCCAGCAGTGGTACGGGGGACTCCTACAATGAGCAGTTCTTC. Residues: CASSGTGDSYNEQFF. The rearrangement links TRBV6-4 to TRBJ2-1; D is perhaps TRBD2 (6 bases). Germline V CDR1 and CDR2: MRHNA, SNTAGT. This CDR3 region has 15 residues. V was cut by 4 bases and J by 0 bases, with 10 bases left in between.